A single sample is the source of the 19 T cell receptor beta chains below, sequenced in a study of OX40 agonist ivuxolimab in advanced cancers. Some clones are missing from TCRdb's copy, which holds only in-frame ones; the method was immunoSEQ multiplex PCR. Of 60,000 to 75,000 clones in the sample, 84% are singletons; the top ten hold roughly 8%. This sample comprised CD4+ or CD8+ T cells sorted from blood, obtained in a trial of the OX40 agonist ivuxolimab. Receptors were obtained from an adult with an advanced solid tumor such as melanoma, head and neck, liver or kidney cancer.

CDR3 loop: CASSLSVSYGYTF. CDR3 coding DNA: TGTGCCAGCAGTCTATCGGTCAGCTATGGCTACACCTTC. The chain couples TRBV6-5 to TRBJ1-2, with unresolved D. This CDR3 is built from 13 residues. Trimming took 5 bases from V and 4 from J, leaving 11 bases between them. Germline V lookup: CDR1 MNHEY, CDR2 SVGAGI.

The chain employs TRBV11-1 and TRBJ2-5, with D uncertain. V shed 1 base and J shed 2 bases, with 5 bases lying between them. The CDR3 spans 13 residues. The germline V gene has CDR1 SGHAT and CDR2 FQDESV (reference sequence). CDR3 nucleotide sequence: TGTGCCAGCAGCTTAGACAGTCAAGAGACCCAGTACTTC. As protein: CASSLDSQETQYF.

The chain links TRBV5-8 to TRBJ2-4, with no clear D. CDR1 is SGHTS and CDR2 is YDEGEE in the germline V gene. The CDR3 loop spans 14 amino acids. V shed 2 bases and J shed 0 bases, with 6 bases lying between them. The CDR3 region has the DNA TGTGCCAGCAGCTTCATAATAGCCAAAAACATTCAGTACTTC. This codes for CASSFIIAKNIQYF.

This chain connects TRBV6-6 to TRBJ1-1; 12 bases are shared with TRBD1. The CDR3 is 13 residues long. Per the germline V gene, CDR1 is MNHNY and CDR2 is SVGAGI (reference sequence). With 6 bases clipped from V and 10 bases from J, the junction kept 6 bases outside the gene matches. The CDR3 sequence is CASSPRDRGPAFF. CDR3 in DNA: TGTGCCAGCAGCCCCCGGGACAGGGGGCCAGCTTTCTTT.

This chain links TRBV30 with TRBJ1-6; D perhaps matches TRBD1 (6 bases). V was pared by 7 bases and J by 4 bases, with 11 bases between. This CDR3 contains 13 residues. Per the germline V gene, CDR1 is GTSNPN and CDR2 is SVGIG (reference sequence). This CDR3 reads CASSGQYNSPLHF. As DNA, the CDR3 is TGTGCCTCTTCGGGACAATATAATTCACCCCTCCACTTT.

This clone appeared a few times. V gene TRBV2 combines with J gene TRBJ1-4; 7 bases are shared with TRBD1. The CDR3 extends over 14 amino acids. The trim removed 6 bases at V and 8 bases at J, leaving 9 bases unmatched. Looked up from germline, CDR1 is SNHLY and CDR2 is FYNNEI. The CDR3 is CASSYRGRDEKLFF. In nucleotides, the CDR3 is TGTGCCAGCAGCTACAGGGGTCGCGACGAAAAACTGTTTTTT. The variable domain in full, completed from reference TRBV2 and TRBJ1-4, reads EPEVTQTPSHQVTQMGQEVILRCVPISNHLYFYWYRQILGQKVEFLVSFYNNEISEKSEIFDDQFSVERPDGSNFTLKIRSTKLEDSAMYFCASSYRGRDEKLFFGSGTQLSVL.

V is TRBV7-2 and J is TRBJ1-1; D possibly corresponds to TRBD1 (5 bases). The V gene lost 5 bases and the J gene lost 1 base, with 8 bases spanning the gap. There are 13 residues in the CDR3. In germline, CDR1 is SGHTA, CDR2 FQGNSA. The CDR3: CASSVQENTEAFF. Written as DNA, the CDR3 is TGTGCCAGCAGCGTACAGGAGAACACTGAAGCTTTCTTT.

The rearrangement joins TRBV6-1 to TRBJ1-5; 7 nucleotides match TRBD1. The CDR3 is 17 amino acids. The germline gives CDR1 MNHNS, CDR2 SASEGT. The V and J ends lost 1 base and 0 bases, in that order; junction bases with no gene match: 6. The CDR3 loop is CASSEGQGYNSNQPQHF. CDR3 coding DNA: TGTGCCAGCAGTGAAGGACAGGGTTATAATAGCAATCAGCCCCAGCATTTT.

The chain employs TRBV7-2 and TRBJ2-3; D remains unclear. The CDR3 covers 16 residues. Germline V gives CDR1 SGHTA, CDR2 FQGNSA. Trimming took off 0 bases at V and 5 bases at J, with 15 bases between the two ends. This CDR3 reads CASSLALNSWRDTQYF. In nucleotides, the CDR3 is TGTGCCAGCAGCTTAGCGCTCAATTCCTGGAGAGATACGCAGTATTTT.

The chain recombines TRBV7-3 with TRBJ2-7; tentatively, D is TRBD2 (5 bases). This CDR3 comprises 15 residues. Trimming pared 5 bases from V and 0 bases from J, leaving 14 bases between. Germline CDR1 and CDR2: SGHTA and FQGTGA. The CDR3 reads CASSPDGRGSYEQYF. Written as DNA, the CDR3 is TGTGCCAGCAGCCCCGATGGACGGGGCTCCTACGAGCAGTACTTC.

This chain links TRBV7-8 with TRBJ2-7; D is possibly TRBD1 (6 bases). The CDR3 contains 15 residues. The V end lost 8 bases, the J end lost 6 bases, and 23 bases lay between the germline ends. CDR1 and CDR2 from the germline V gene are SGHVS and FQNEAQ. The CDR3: CASFSVGTPFGEQYF. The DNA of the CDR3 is TGTGCCAGCTTCTCTGTCGGGACACCCTTCGGCGAGCAGTACTTC.

The CDR3, as DNA: TGTGCCACCACGGTTTATCTGAAGAACACTGAAGCTTTCTTT. Translating it yields CATTVYLKNTEAFF. The chain has TRBV7-9 and TRBJ1-1, with unresolved D. There are 14 residues in the CDR3. Looked up from germline, CDR1 is SEHNR and CDR2 is FQNEAQ (reference sequence). Trimming pared 10 bases from V and 1 base from J, leaving 16 bases between.

The CDR3: CASSLDGQGHQPQHF. The DNA for the CDR3 is TGTGCCAGCAGCTTAGACGGACAGGGACATCAGCCCCAGCATTTT. The rearrangement links TRBV7-2 to TRBJ1-5; 8 bases fit TRBD1. Germline V gene data show CDR1 as SGHTA and CDR2 as FQGNSA. Unmatched junction bases numbered 4, after V lost 1 base and J lost 5 bases. The CDR3 consists of 15 residues.

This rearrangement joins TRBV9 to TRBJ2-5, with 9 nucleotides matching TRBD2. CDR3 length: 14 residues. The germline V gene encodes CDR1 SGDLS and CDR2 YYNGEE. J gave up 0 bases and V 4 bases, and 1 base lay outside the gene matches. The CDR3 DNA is TGTGCCAGCAGCACTAGCGGGTACCAAGAGACCCAGTACTTC. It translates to CASSTSGYQETQYF.

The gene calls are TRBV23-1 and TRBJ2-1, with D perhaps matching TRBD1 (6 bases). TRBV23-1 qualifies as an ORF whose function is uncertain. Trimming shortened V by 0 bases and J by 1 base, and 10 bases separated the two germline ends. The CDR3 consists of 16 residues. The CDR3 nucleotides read TGCGCCAGCAGTCAATCGATGAGGGGGTCCTACAATGAGCAGTTCTTC. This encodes CASSQSMRGSYNEQFF.

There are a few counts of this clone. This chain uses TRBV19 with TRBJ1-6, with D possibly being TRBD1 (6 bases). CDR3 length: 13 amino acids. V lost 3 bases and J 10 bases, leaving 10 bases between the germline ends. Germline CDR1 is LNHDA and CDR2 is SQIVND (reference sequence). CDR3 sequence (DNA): TGTGCCAGTAGTATCTTTGGGGGCTCACCCCTCCACTTT. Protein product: CASSIFGGSPLHF. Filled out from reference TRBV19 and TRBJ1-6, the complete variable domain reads DGGITQSPKYLFRKEGQNVTLSCEQNLNHDAMYWYRQDPGQGLRLIYYSQIVNDFQKGDIAEGYSVSREKKESFPLTVTSAQKNPTAFYLCASSIFGGSPLHFGNGTRLTVT.

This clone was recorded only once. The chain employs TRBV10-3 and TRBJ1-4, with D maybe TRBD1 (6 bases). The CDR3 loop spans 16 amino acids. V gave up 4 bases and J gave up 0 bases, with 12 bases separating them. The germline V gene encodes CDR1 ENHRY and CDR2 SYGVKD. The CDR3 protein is CAISGGGRATNEKLFF. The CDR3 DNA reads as TGTGCCATCAGTGGGGGGGGCCGAGCAACTAATGAAAAACTGTTTTTT.

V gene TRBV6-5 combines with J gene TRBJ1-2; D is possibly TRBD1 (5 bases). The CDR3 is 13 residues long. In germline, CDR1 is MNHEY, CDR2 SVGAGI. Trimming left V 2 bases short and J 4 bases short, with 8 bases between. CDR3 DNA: TGTGCCAGCAGTTACGGGGGGGTCTATGGCTACACCTTC. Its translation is CASSYGGVYGYTF.

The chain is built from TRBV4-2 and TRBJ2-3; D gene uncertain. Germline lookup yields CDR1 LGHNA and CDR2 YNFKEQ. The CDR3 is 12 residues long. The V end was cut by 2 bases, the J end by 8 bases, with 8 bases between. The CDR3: CASSQSVSTQYF. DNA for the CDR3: TGTGCCAGCAGCCAATCGGTTAGTACGCAGTATTTT.